This T cell receptor (beta chain) was documented in a study of response to subunit inactivated influenza vaccine. TCRdb used MiXCR to reprocess the RT-PCR reads, holding one entry per CDR3 protein. This table has 600,000 to 850,000 distinct CDR3 sequences, 14% appearing once. Trimming stripped 6 bases from V and 4 bases from J, with 7 bases between. Germline CDR1 and CDR2: SEHNR and FQNEAQ (reference sequence). This CDR3 is 13 amino acids long. The rearrangement links TRBV7-9 to TRBJ2-6, with D possibly TRBD2 on 5 matching bases. The source was PBMCs from blood, collected roughly 2 weeks before vaccination. The sequence was collected from a man aged 50-60 years who received an inactivated influenza vaccine. CDR3 nucleotide sequence: TGTGCCAGCAGGGGAGAAGGGGCCAACGTCCTGACTTTC. Protein: CASRGEGANVLTF.